The clone carrying this TCR beta chain was observed many times. The data were produced by immunoSEQ multiplex PCR, yet TCRdb's version contains in-frame clones alone and is incomplete. The sample contains 70,000 to 80,000 clones, 90% of which appear only once. This sample stems from a study of T cell clones after liver transplantation. The CDR3 consists of 13 residues. The V end lost 3 bases, the J end lost 7 bases, and 12 bases lay between the germline ends. The germline V gene has CDR1 SNHLY and CDR2 FYNNEI. This clonotype originated in a human donor who received a liver transplant. The sample here was CD4+ T cells from blood, taken before liver transplant. The V gene is TRBV2, the J gene TRBJ1-2; D remains unclear. The CDR3 protein is CASSDAGAGGYTF. The CDR3 coding sequence is TGTGCCAGCAGTGATGCAGGCGCCGGTGGCTACACCTTC.